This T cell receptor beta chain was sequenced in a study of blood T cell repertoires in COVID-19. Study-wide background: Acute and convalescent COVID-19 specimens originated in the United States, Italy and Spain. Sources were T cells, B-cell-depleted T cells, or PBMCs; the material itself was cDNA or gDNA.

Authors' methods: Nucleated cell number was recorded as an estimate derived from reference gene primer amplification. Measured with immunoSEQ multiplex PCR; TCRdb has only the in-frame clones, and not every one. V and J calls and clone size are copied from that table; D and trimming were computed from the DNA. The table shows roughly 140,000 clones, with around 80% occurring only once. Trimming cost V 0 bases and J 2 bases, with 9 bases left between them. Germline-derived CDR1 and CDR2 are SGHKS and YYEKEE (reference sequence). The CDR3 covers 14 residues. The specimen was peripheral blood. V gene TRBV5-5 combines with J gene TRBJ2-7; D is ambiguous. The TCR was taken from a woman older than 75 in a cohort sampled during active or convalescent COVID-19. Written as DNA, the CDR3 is TGTGCCAGCAGCTTGGGGCCAGGTCCCTACGAGCAGTACTTC. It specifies CASSLGPGPYEQYF.